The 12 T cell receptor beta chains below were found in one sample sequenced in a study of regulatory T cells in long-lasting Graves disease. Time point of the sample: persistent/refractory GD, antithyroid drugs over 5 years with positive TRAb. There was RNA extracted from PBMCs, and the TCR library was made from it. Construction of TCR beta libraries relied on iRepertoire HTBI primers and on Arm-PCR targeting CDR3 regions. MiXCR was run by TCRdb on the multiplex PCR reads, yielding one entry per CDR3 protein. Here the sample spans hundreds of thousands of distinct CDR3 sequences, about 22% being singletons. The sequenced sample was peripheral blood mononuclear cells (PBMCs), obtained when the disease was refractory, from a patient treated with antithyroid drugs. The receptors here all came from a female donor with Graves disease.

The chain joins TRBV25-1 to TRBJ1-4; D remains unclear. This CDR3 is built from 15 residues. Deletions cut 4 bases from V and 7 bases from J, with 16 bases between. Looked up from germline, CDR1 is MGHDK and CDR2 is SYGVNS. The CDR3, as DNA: TGTGCCAGCAGTGTTGGGCAGATAGGCGGTGAAAAACTGTTTTTT. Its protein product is CASSVGQIGGEKLFF.

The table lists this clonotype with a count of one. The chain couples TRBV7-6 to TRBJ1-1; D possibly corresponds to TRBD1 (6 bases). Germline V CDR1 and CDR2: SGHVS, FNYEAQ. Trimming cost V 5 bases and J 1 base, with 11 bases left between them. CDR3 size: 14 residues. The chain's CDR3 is CASSLDRKNTEAFF. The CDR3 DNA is TGTGCCAGCAGCCTGGACAGAAAGAACACTGAAGCTTTCTTT.

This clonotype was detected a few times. CDR3 sequence: CASSETGGTGELFF. Here the CDR3 DNA reads TGTGCCAGCAGCGAAACAGGGGGCACCGGGGAGCTGTTTTTT. This rearrangement joins TRBV11-3 to TRBJ2-2, with 8 bases matching TRBD1. CDR1 is SGHNT and CDR2 is YENEEA in the germline V gene. The CDR3 loop spans 14 amino acids. The trim removed 5 bases at V and 4 bases at J, leaving 3 bases unmatched.

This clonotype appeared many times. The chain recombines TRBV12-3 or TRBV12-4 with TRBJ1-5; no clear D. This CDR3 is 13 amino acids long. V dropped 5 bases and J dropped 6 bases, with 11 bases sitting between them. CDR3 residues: CASSAHNAQPQHF. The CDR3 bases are TGTGCCAGCAGTGCTCATAACGCTCAGCCCCAGCATTTT.

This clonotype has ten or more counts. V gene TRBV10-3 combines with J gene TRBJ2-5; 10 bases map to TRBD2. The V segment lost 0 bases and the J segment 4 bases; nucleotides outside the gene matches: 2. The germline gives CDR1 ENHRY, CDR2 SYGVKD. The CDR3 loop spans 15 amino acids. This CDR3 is CAISESASGGETQYF. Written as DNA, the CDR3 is TGTGCCATCAGTGAGTCCGCTAGCGGGGGAGAGACCCAGTACTTC.

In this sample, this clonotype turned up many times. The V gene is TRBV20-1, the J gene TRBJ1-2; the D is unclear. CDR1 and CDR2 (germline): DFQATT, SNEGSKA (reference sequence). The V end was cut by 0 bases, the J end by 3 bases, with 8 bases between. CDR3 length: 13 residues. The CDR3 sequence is CSARELADYGYTF. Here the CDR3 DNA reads TGCAGTGCTAGAGAGCTGGCGGACTATGGCTACACCTTC.

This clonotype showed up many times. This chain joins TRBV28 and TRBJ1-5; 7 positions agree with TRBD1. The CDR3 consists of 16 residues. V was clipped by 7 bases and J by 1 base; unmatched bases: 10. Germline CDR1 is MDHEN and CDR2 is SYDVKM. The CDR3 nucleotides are TGTGCCAGCACCATATACAGGGGATCCAGCAATCAGCCCCAGCATTTT. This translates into CASTIYRGSSNQPQHF.

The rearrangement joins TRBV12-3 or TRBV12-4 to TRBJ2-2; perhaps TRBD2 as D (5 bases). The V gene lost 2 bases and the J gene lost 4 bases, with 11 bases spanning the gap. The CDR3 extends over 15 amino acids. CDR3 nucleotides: TGTGCCAGCAGTTTAAATGTTGGGAGCACCGGGGAGCTGTTTTTT. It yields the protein CASSLNVGSTGELFF.

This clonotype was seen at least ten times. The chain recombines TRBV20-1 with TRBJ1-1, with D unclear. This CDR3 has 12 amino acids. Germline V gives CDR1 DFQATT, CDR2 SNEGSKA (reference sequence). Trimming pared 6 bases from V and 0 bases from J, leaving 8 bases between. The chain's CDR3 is CSASTMNTEAFF. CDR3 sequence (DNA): TGCAGTGCAAGCACCATGAACACTGAAGCTTTCTTT.

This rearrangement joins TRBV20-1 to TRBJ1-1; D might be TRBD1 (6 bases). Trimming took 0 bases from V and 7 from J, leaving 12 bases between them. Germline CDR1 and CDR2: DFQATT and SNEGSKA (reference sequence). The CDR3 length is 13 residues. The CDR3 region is CSAREGGSLEAFF. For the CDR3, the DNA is TGCAGTGCTAGAGAGGGGGGCAGTCTTGAAGCTTTCTTT.

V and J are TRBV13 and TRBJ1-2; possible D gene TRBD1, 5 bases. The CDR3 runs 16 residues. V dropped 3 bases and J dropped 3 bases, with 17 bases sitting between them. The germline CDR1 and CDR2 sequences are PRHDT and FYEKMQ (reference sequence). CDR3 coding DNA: TGTGCCAGCAGCTTTCTACAGGCGGTAAAATACTATGGCTACACCTTC. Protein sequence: CASSFLQAVKYYGYTF.

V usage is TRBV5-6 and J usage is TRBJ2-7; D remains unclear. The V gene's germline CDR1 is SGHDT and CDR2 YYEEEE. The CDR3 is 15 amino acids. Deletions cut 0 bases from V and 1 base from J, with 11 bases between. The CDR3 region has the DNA TGTGCCAGCAGCTTGGATCCCCGTAGGTCCTACGAGCAGTACTTC. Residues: CASSLDPRRSYEQYF.